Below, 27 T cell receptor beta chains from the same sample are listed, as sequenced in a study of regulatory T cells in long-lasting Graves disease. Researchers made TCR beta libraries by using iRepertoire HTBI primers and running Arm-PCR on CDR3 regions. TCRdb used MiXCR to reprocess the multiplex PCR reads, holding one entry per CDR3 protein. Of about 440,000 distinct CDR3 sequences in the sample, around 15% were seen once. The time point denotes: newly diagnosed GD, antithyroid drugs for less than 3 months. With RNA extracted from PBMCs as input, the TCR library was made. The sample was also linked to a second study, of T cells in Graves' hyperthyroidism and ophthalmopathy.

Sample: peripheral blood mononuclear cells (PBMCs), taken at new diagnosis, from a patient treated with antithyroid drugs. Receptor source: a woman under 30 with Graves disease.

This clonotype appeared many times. The CDR3 DNA is TGCGCCAGCAGCTTCCTCCCCGGGACTAGCAGCGAGCAGTACTTC. Residues: CASSFLPGTSSEQYF. J is TRBJ2-7 and V is TRBV5-1; 9 nucleotides align to TRBD2. Germline V lookup: CDR1 SGHRS, CDR2 YFSETQ. This CDR3 has 15 amino acids. V lost 2 bases and J lost 6; bases outside the gene matches: 9.

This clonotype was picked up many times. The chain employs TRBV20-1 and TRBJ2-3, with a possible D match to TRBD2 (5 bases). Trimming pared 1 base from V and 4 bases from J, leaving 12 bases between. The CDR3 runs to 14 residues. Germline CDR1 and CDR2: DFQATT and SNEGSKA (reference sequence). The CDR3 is CSARASSSSDTQYF. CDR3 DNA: TGCAGTGCTAGAGCTAGCAGTAGTTCAGATACGCAGTATTTT.

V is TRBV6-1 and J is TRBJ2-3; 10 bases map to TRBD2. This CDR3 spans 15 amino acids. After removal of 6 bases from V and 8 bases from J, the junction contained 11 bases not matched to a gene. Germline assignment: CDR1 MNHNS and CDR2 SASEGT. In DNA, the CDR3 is TGTGCCAGCAGCCGCGCCCCAGCGGGAGGGCTTACGCAGTATTTT. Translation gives CASSRAPAGGLTQYF.

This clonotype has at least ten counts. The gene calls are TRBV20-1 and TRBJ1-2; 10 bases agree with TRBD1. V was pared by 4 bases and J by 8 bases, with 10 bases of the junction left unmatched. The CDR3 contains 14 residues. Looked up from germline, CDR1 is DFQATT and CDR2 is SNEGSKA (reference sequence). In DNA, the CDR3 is TGCAGTGCTAAAGACAGGGGGCTTTTGGGCGGCTACACCTTC. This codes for CSAKDRGLLGGYTF.

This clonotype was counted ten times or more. The CDR3 DNA is TGCGCCAGCAGCTTGATTTCTGGGATCATGAACACTGAAGCTTTCTTT. It is translated as CASSLISGIMNTEAFF. The V and J genes are TRBV5-1 and TRBJ1-1; unclear D gene. Germline V lookup: CDR1 SGHRS, CDR2 YFSETQ. V was shortened by 1 base and J by 0 bases, with 13 bases between the two germline ends. CDR3 size: 16 residues.

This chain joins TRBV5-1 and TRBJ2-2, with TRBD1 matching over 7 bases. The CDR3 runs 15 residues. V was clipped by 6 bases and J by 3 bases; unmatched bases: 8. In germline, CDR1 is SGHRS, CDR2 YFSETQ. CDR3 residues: CASTRQGPYTGELFF. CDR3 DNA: TGCGCCAGCACTCGACAGGGACCGTACACCGGGGAGCTGTTTTTT.

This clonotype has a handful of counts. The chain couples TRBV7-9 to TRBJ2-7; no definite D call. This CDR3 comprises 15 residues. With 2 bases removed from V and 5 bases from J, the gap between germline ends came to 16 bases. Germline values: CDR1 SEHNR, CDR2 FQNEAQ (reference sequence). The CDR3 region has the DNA TGTGCCAGCAGCTTAATGCCGACCCGGCACGACGAGCAGTACTTC. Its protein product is CASSLMPTRHDEQYF.

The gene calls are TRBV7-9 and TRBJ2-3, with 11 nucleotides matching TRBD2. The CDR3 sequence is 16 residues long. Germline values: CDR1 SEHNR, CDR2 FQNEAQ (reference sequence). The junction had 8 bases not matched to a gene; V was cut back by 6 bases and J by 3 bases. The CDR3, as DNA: TGTGCCAGCAGGCCTACACTAGCGGGAGAAACAGATACGCAGTATTTT. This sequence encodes CASRPTLAGETDTQYF.

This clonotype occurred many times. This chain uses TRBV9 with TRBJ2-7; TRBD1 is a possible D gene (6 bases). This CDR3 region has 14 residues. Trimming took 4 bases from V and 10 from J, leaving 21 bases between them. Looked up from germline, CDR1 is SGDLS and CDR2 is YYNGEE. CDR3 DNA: TGTGCCAGCAGCCCGGTAGGACAGCCCCGGGATCAGTACTTC. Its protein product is CASSPVGQPRDQYF.

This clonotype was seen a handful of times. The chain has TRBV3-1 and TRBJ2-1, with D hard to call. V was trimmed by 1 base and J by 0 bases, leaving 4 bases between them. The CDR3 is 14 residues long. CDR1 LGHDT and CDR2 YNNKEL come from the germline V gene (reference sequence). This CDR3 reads CASSQVNSYNEQFF. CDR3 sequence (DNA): TGTGCCAGCAGCCAAGTGAACTCCTACAATGAGCAGTTCTTC.

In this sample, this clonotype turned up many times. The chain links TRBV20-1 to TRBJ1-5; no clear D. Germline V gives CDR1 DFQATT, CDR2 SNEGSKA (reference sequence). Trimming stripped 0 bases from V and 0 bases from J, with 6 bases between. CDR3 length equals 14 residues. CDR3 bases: TGCAGTGCTAGAGAAGGGAATAGCAATCAGCCCCAGCATTTT. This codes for CSAREGNSNQPQHF.

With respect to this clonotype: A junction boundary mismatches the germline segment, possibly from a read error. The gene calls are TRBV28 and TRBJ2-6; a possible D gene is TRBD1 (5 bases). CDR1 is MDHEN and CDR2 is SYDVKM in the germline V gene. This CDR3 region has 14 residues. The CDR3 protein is CASSLVSGANALTF. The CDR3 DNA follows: TGTGCCAGCAGTTTAGTCTCTGGGGCCAACGCCCTGACTTTC.

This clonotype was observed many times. The DNA for the CDR3 is TGTGCCAGCAGCCTGCCTGGGCAAAGGAGGGGTGGCTACACCTTC. This translates into CASSLPGQRRGGYTF. This sequence joins TRBV28 and TRBJ1-2, with D perhaps matching TRBD1 (5 bases). The length of the CDR3 is 15 residues. Trimming took off 6 bases at V and 7 bases at J, with 21 bases between the two ends. CDR1 and CDR2 (germline): MDHEN, SYDVKM.

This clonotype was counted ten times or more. The CDR3 protein is CASSLRGKNIQYF. In DNA form, the CDR3 reads TGTGCCAGCAGTTTACGCGGAAAAAACATTCAGTACTTC. The V and J genes are TRBV12-3 or TRBV12-4 and TRBJ2-4; D is undetermined. CDR3 length: 13 amino acids. Trimming took off 2 bases at V and 4 bases at J, with 6 bases between the two ends.

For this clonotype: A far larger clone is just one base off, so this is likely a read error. The DNA for the CDR3 is TGTGCCAGCAGTTCCCTAGGACTACTCTCCTACAATGAGCAGTACTTC. Residues: CASSSLGLLSYNEQYF. V gene TRBV28 combines with J gene TRBJ2-7; perhaps TRBD2 as D (6 bases). The CDR3 has 16 amino acids. The germline V gene encodes CDR1 MDHEN and CDR2 SYDVKM. V lost 4 bases, J lost 7 bases, and 23 bases lay in between.

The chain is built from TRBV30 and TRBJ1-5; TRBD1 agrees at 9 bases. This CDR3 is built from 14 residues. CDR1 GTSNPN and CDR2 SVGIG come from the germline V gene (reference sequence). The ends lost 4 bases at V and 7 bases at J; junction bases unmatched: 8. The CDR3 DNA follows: TGTGCCTGGAAAGGGACAGGGTCAGGGCAGCCCCAGCATTTT. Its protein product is CAWKGTGSGQPQHF.

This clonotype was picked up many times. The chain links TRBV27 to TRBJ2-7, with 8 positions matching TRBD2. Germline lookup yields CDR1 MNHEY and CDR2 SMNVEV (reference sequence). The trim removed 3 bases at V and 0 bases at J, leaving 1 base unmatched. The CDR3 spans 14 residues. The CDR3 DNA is TGTGCCAGCAGTTTCGGGAGGGCCTCCTACGAGCAGTACTTC. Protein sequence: CASSFGRASYEQYF.

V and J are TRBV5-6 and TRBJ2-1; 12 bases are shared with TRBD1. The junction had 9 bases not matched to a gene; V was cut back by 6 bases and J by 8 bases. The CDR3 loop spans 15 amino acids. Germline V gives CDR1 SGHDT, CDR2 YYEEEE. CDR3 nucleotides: TGTGCCAGCACCCAAAGGGGACAGGGGGCCGATGAGCAGTTCTTC. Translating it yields CASTQRGQGADEQFF.

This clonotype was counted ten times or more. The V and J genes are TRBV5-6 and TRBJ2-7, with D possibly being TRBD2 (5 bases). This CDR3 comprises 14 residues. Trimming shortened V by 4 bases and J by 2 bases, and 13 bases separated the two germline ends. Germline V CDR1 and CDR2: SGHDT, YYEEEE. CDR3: CASSQVDLTYEQYF. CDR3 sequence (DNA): TGTGCCAGCAGCCAGGTGGACTTAACCTACGAGCAGTACTTC.

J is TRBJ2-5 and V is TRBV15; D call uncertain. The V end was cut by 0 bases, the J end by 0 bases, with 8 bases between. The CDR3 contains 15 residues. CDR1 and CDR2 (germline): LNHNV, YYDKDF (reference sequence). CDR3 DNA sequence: TGTGCCACCAGCAGAGATGGCAGGTACCAAGAGACCCAGTACTTC. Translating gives CATSRDGRYQETQYF.

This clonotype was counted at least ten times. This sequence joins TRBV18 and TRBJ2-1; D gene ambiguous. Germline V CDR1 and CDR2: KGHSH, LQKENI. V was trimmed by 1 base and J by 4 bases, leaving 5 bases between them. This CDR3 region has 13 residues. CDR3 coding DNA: TGTGCCAGCTCACCACAAAATTACAATGAGCAGTTCTTC. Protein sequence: CASSPQNYNEQFF.

CDR3 sequence (DNA): TGCAGTGCTAGAGAGAGTGGGGTGGCCACTGAAGCTTTCTTT. Its protein is CSARESGVATEAFF. This chain uses TRBV20-1 with TRBJ1-1; D is ambiguous. Trimming pared 0 bases from V and 4 bases from J, leaving 12 bases between. This CDR3 is built from 14 residues. CDR1 and CDR2 (germline): DFQATT, SNEGSKA (reference sequence).

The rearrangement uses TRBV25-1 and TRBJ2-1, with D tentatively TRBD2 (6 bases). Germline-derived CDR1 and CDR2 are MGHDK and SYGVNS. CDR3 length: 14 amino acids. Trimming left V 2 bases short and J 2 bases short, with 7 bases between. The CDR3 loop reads CASSEAGTYNEQFF. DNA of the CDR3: TGTGCCAGCAGTGAAGCGGGAACCTACAATGAGCAGTTCTTC.

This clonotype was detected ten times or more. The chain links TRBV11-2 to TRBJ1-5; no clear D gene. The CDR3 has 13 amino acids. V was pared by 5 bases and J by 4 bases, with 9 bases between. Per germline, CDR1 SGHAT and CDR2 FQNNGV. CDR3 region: CASSRALNQPQHF. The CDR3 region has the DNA TGTGCCAGCAGCAGGGCTCTTAATCAGCCCCAGCATTTT.

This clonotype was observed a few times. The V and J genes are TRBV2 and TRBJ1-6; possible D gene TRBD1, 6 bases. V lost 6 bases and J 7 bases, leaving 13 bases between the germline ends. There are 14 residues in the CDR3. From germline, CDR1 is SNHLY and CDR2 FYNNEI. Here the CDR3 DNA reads TGTGCCAGCAGCCCACAGGGTCGGAATTCACCCCTCCACTTT. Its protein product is CASSPQGRNSPLHF.

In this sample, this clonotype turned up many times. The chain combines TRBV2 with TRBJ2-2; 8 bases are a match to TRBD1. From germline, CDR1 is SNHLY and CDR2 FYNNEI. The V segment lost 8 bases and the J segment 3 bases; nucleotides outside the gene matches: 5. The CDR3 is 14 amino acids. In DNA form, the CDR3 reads TGTGCCAGCGGACAGGGCTCGGACACCGGGGAGCTGTTTTTT. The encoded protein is CASGQGSDTGELFF.

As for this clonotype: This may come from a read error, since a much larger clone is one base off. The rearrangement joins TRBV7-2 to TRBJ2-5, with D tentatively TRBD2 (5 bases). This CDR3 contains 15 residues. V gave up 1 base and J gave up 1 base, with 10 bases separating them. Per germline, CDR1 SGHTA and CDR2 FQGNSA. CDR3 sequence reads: CASSLVARVQETQYF. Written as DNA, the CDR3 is TGTGCCAGCAGCTTAGTAGCGCGGGTCCAAGAGACCCAGTACTTC.